These T cell receptor beta chains were read from a single sample in a study of blood T cells in healthy people across ages. TCRdb reanalysed the 5' RACE reads using MiXCR and keeps one entry per CDR3 protein. The table includes some 640,000 distinct CDR3 sequences, approximately 50% detected once. The sample taken for sequencing was blood. The receptors stem from a woman aged 60 to 75 in good health. The CDR3 runs from the conserved cysteine through the conserved F or W. The D gene is left open where the match is weak. Clone sizes are given selectively: once, few, many, or a class where the clone is expanded.

d_call j_call v_call clone_size cdr3_aa cdr3_nt
NA TRBJ2-5 TRBV28 NA CASKDPSEGQYF TGTGCCAGCAAGGACCCTTCCGAGGGGCAGTACTTC
TRBD2 TRBJ2-7 TRBV6-2/TRBV6-3 NA CASSYSSGREYDYEQYF TGTGCCAGCAGTTATTCGTCCGGGCGGGAGTATGACTACGAGCAGTACTTC
TRBD1 TRBJ1-2 TRBV29-1 NA CSVGTGDTF TGCAGCGTGGGCACAGGGGACACCTTC
NA TRBJ2-7 TRBV5-1 NA CASSLAPHALYEQYF TGCGCCAGCAGCTTGGCACCTCACGCACTCTACGAGCAGTACTTC
NA TRBJ1-1 TRBV29-1 NA CSVNQRLLNTEAFF TGCAGCGTTAATCAAAGACTGCTGAACACTGAAGCTTTCTTT
TRBD1 TRBJ1-2 TRBV6-5 few CASSRQGNGYTF TGTGCCAGCTCTAGACAGGGGAATGGCTACACCTTC
NA TRBJ2-1 TRBV4-3 NA CASSQRRAGEQFF TGCGCCAGCAGCCAGAGGCGGGCCGGCGAGCAGTTCTTC
TRBD1 TRBJ2-1 TRBV20-1 few CSAETGDGNSYNEQFF TGCAGTGCGGAGACAGGGGATGGCAACAGCTACAATGAGCAGTTCTTC
NA TRBJ2-4 TRBV2 NA CASYLQAKNIQYF TGTGCCAGCTACTTGCAAGCCAAAAACATTCAGTACTTC
TRBD2 TRBJ2-1 TRBV5-1 NA CASSLDGLAGNEQFF TGCGCCAGCAGCTTGGATGGGCTAGCGGGAAATGAGCAGTTCTTC
TRBD2 TRBJ2-5 TRBV7-6 NA CASSFPAGGRPQETQYF TGTGCCAGCAGCTTTCCAGCGGGAGGGCGTCCCCAAGAGACCCAGTACTTC
NA TRBJ1-5 TRBV12-3/TRBV12-4 NA CASSWGRGSGNQPQHF TGTGCCAGCAGTTGGGGCAGGGGTTCGGGCAATCAGCCCCAGCATTTT
NA TRBJ2-4 TRBV7-9 few CASSPLAGLAKNIQYF TGTGCCAGCAGCCCGCTAGCCGGACTAGCCAAAAACATTCAGTACTTC
NA TRBJ2-3 TRBV6-6 NA CASTPRRTMADTQYF TGTGCCAGCACTCCCCGGCGGACGATGGCAGATACGCAGTATTTT
TRBD1 TRBJ2-4 TRBV27 few CASSLSGTGGRSLVKQYF TGTGCCAGCAGTTTATCAGGGACAGGGGGTAGATCCTTGGTCAAGCAGTACTTC
NA TRBJ2-1 TRBV7-2 NA CASSPQGHLTAGEQFF TGTGCCAGCAGCCCACAGGGACATCTCACGGCAGGTGAGCAGTTCTTC
NA TRBJ1-6 TRBV5-6 few CASSSSRGYNSPLHF TGTGCCAGCAGCTCCTCCAGAGGCTATAATTCACCCCTCCACTTT
NA TRBJ2-7 TRBV7-2 NA CASSLSPLYEQYF TGTGCCAGCAGCTTAAGTCCCCTCTACGAGCAGTACTTC
TRBD2 TRBJ2-5 TRBV7-2 NA CASSMREYQETQYF TGTGCCAGCAGCATGCGGGAGTACCAAGAGACCCAGTACTTC
TRBD1 TRBJ2-1 TRBV5-1 NA CASSLSGQGINNEQFF TGCGCCAGCAGCTTATCTGGACAGGGTATTAACAATGAGCAGTTCTTC
NA TRBJ2-3 TRBV2 NA CASSERWAADTQYF TGTGCCAGCAGTGAGAGGTGGGCGGCAGATACGCAGTATTTT
NA TRBJ1-2 TRBV7-2 NA CASSLRGGSEGYTF TGTGCCAGCAGCTTAAGGGGGGGTTCCGAAGGCTACACCTTC
TRBD1 TRBJ2-6 TRBV30 NA CAWSVSLLQGAAGANVLTF TGTGCCTGGAGTGTATCCCTACTTCAGGGGGCTGCTGGGGCCAACGTCCTGACTTTC
NA TRBJ2-7 TRBV21-1 NA CASISGGLAGISYEQYF TGTGCCAGCATCTCTGGGGGACTAGCGGGAATCTCCTACGAGCAGTACTTC
TRBD2 TRBJ2-3 TRBV7-2 few CASSLPKLAGNTDTQYF TGTGCCAGCAGCCTACCCAAACTAGCGGGTAACACAGATACGCAGTATTTT
TRBD2 TRBJ2-5 TRBV6-2/TRBV6-3 NA CASSRSRGSGRGQYF TGTGCCAGCAGCCGAAGCAGGGGGAGCGGGAGGGGGCAGTACTTC
NA TRBJ1-5 TRBV15 once CATSRGRGVQPQHF TGTGCCACCAGCAGAGGTCGGGGAGTGCAGCCCCAGCATTTT
NA TRBJ2-7 TRBV29-1 NA CSVVSLSNDEQYF TGCAGCGTTGTGAGTCTGTCGAACGACGAGCAGTACTTC
TRBD2 TRBJ2-5 TRBV5-1 NA CTSSLSLAGQETQYF TGCACCAGCAGCTTGAGTCTAGCGGGTCAAGAGACCCAGTACTTC
NA TRBJ2-3 TRBV6-2/TRBV6-3 NA CASSYEETRTDTQYF TGTGCCAGCAGTTACGAAGAGACCCGCACAGATACGCAGTATTTT
NA TRBJ2-5 TRBV29-1 NA CSVRRGPETQYF TGCAGCGTTAGGAGGGGTCCGGAGACCCAGTACTTC
NA TRBJ2-3 TRBV29-1 few CSVEGNPDTQYF TGCAGCGTTGAAGGTAATCCCGATACGCAGTATTTT
NA TRBJ2-5 TRBV29-1 NA CSVAGSGAEAQYF TGCAGCGTTGCGGGATCCGGGGCAGAGGCCCAGTACTTC
NA TRBJ2-7 TRBV15 few CATSRDSALYEQYF TGTGCCACCAGCAGAGATTCGGCTCTCTACGAGCAGTACTTC
NA TRBJ2-2 TRBV12-5 NA CASGNSFTGELFF TGTGCTAGTGGGAACAGTTTCACCGGGGAGCTGTTTTTT
NA TRBJ1-5 TRBV6-5 few CASQGNEYQPQHF TGTGCCAGCCAAGGGAATGAGTATCAGCCCCAGCATTTT
NA TRBJ2-5 TRBV20-1 few CSARVPPVQETQYF TGCAGTGCTAGAGTTCCCCCGGTCCAAGAGACCCAGTACTTC
NA TRBJ1-2 TRBV7-2 NA CASSWRGQGRYNYGYTF TGTGCCAGCAGCTGGCGAGGGCAGGGTCGTTACAACTATGGCTACACCTTC
NA TRBJ2-7 TRBV6-6 NA CASRGSGEQYF TGTGCCAGTAGGGGGAGCGGCGAGCAGTACTTC
NA TRBJ2-3 TRBV4-3 many CASSQAWRADTDTQYF TGCGCCAGCAGCCAAGCCTGGCGGGCTGACACAGATACGCAGTATTTT
TRBD2 TRBJ2-7 TRBV11-2 NA CASRYAPGLAGLYNEQYF TGTGCCAGCAGATACGCCCCGGGACTAGCGGGTTTATATAATGAGCAGTACTTC
NA TRBJ2-3 TRBV7-2 few CASSYPGVPEGRGDTQYF TGTGCCAGCAGCTATCCTGGAGTCCCGGAGGGCCGGGGAGATACGCAGTATTTT
TRBD2 TRBJ2-3 TRBV27 NA CASSFELAGVRDTQYF TGTGCCAGCAGTTTCGAACTAGCGGGAGTACGAGATACGCAGTATTTT
NA TRBJ1-1 TRBV18 once CASSPWGGEAFF TGTGCCAGCTCACCATGGGGGGGTGAAGCTTTCTTT
NA TRBJ2-3 TRBV27 once CASGARDTQYF TGTGCCAGCGGGGCCAGAGATACGCAGTATTTT
TRBD1 TRBJ2-5 TRBV6-6 NA CASSFEQGAQETQYF TGTGCCAGCAGTTTTGAACAGGGGGCCCAAGAGACCCAGTACTTC
TRBD1 TRBJ2-5 TRBV5-1 NA CASRQGPPEETQYF TGCGCCAGCAGACAGGGGCCGCCGGAAGAGACCCAGTACTTC
TRBD1 TRBJ1-1 TRBV5-1 NA CASSRGQGATEAFF TGCGCCAGCAGCCGGGGACAGGGGGCGACTGAAGCTTTCTTT
NA TRBJ1-1 TRBV29-1 NA CSVDRQGNEAFF TGCAGCGTTGATAGGCAGGGTAATGAAGCTTTCTTT
NA TRBJ1-1 TRBV3-1 few CASSRTNEAFF TGTGCCAGCAGCCGGACCAACGAAGCTTTCTTT
NA TRBJ2-3 TRBV6-4 few CASSEQGGTQYF TGTGCCAGCAGTGAACAAGGAGGTACGCAGTATTTT